The 2 T cell receptor beta chains presented below share a single source sample, sequenced in a study of T cell repertoires in cytomegalovirus infection. Each CDR3 protein is one row after TCRdb ran MiXCR on the reads. In the table there are roughly 990,000 distinct CDR3 sequences, approximately 32% of which are singletons. The antigens these receptors bind are not known. Sequences were derived from cultured CD8+ T cells from PBMCs, sampled from culture after CMV antigen stimulation. These receptors came from a human donor in good health (CMV status not recorded). Some clones in this sample may be carry-over from other donors' samples.

The V gene is TRBV4-3, the J gene TRBJ1-2, with D hard to call. The germline V gene has CDR1 LGHNA and CDR2 YSLEER. This CDR3 has 15 residues. With 3 bases removed from V and 3 bases from J, the gap between germline ends came to 14 bases. CDR3 protein: CASSHNRVPDYGYTF. The CDR3 DNA reads as TGCGCCAGCAGCCACAACAGAGTCCCCGACTATGGCTACACCTTC.

V usage is TRBV6-8 and J usage is TRBJ2-1, with TRBD1 matching over 9 bases. The junction had 4 bases not matched to a gene; V was cut back by 5 bases and J by 8 bases. The CDR3 loop spans 13 amino acids. The germline gives CDR1 MNHGY, CDR2 SAAAGT. The CDR3 spells CASSHTGGDEQFF. In DNA, the CDR3 is TGTGCCAGCAGTCATACAGGGGGCGATGAGCAGTTCTTC.